These 10 T cell receptor beta chains share one sample of origin, sequenced in a study of shared T cell receptors in the human thymus. Assay used: immunoSEQ multiplex PCR; TCRdb lists only in-frame clones, some missing. This sample has about 500,000 clones; about 84% occur once, and the top ten carry more than 0.01%. The sample was also linked to a second study, of human thymus T cells.

Sequencing was performed on thymocytes. The receptors stem from a boy under two years old with a congenital heart defect.

V and J are TRBV18 and TRBJ1-1, with D possibly matching TRBD1 (6 bases). Trimming removed 0 bases at V and 1 base at J, with 9 bases between. Per the germline V gene, CDR1 is KGHSH and CDR2 is LQKENI. This CDR3 spans 15 amino acids. The CDR3 sequence is CASSPPSGANTEAFF. CDR3 bases: TGTGCCAGCTCACCACCGTCAGGGGCGAACACTGAAGCTTTCTTT. The variable domain in full, completed from reference TRBV18 and TRBJ1-1, reads NAGVMQNPRHLVRRRGQEARLRCSPMKGHSHVYWYRQLPEEGLKFMVYLQKENIIDESGMPKERFSAEFPKEGPSILRIQQVVRGDSAAYFCASSPPSGANTEAFFGQGTRLTVV.

The chain has TRBV7-2 and TRBJ1-5; 7 bases agree with TRBD1. Losses at the gene ends were 6 bases for V and 1 base for J; bases not matched to a gene: 12. The CDR3 has 17 residues. Germline CDR1 is SGHTA and CDR2 is FQGNSA. CDR3 nucleotide sequence: TGTGCCAGCAGGGGGAGACAGGGTTGGGAGAGCAATCAGCCCCAGCATTTT. Amino acid sequence: CASRGRQGWESNQPQHF.

The chain uses TRBV7-6 and TRBJ2-7, with 12 bases lining up with TRBD2. Germline values: CDR1 SGHVS, CDR2 FNYEAQ. Unmatched junction bases numbered 13, after V lost 5 bases and J lost 2 bases. This CDR3 is built from 18 residues. The CDR3 nucleotides are TGTGCCAGCAGCCTCTGGGCTAGCGGGAGGGCCGGAACCTACGAGCAGTACTTC. This sequence encodes CASSLWASGRAGTYEQYF.

This chain links TRBV19 with TRBJ1-1; D may be TRBD1 (6 bases). The CDR3 is 16 residues long. Trimming took off 3 bases at V and 0 bases at J, with 14 bases between the two ends. The germline gives CDR1 LNHDA, CDR2 SQIVND (reference sequence). Written as DNA, the CDR3 is TGTGCCAGTAGTATCTTCCGGACAGAGATGAACACTGAAGCTTTCTTT. Its translation is CASSIFRTEMNTEAFF.

The V and J genes are TRBV20-1 and TRBJ2-7, with D hard to call. V dropped 5 bases and J dropped 5 bases, with 7 bases sitting between them. This CDR3 contains 10 residues. Per the germline V gene, CDR1 is DFQATT and CDR2 is SNEGSKA (reference sequence). The CDR3, as DNA: TGCAGTGCTCCACACGACGAGCAGTACTTC. Its protein product is CSAPHDEQYF.

The V gene is TRBV10-3, the J gene TRBJ2-5; TRBD2 matches at 12 bases. With V trimmed by 6 bases and J by 5 bases, 19 bases remained unmatched. Germline-derived CDR1 and CDR2 are ENHRY and SYGVKD. CDR3 size: 19 residues. The CDR3 loop reads CAIRNGLAGQTWRGETQYF. CDR3 DNA sequence: TGTGCCATCAGGAACGGACTAGCGGGGCAAACCTGGAGGGGGGAGACCCAGTACTTC.

The chain has TRBV6-1 and TRBJ2-7, with D maybe TRBD2 (5 bases). This CDR3 spans 14 amino acids. Trimming shortened V by 5 bases and J by 1 base, and 12 bases separated the two germline ends. Per germline, CDR1 MNHNS and CDR2 SASEGT. In nucleotides, the CDR3 is TGTGCCAGCAGTATCCGCCGGACTTCCTACGAGCAGTACTTC. Its translation is CASSIRRTSYEQYF.

This clone was detected a few times. This chain's CDR3 is CTSSQVEQRNQPQHF. The CDR3 bases are TGCACCAGCAGCCAAGTCGAACAGCGCAATCAGCCCCAGCATTTT. The chain couples TRBV1 to TRBJ1-5; TRBD1 is the table's D call, not checked against the DNA. TRBV1 is a pseudogene. This CDR3 spans 15 amino acids.

The chain links TRBV7-2 to TRBJ2-1; 7 bases are shared with TRBD2. V shed 1 base and J 6 bases; nucleotides not matched to a gene: 12. Germline-derived CDR1 and CDR2 are SGHTA and FQGNSA. The CDR3 loop spans 17 amino acids. The CDR3 DNA reads TGTGCCAGCAGCTTAGATCACGGGACTACGCCCCGCAATGAGCAGTTCTTC. Encoded protein: CASSLDHGTTPRNEQFF.

The chain joins TRBV4-3 to TRBJ2-1, with TRBD2 matching over 10 bases. The CDR3 contains 18 residues. V lost 4 bases to trimming and J lost 2 bases; unmatched junction nucleotides: 11. Germline V gives CDR1 LGHNA, CDR2 YSLEER. Written as DNA, the CDR3 is TGCGCCAGCAGCCTAAGACCGGGACTAGCGATTCCCTACAATGAGCAGTTCTTC. Translating it yields CASSLRPGLAIPYNEQFF.